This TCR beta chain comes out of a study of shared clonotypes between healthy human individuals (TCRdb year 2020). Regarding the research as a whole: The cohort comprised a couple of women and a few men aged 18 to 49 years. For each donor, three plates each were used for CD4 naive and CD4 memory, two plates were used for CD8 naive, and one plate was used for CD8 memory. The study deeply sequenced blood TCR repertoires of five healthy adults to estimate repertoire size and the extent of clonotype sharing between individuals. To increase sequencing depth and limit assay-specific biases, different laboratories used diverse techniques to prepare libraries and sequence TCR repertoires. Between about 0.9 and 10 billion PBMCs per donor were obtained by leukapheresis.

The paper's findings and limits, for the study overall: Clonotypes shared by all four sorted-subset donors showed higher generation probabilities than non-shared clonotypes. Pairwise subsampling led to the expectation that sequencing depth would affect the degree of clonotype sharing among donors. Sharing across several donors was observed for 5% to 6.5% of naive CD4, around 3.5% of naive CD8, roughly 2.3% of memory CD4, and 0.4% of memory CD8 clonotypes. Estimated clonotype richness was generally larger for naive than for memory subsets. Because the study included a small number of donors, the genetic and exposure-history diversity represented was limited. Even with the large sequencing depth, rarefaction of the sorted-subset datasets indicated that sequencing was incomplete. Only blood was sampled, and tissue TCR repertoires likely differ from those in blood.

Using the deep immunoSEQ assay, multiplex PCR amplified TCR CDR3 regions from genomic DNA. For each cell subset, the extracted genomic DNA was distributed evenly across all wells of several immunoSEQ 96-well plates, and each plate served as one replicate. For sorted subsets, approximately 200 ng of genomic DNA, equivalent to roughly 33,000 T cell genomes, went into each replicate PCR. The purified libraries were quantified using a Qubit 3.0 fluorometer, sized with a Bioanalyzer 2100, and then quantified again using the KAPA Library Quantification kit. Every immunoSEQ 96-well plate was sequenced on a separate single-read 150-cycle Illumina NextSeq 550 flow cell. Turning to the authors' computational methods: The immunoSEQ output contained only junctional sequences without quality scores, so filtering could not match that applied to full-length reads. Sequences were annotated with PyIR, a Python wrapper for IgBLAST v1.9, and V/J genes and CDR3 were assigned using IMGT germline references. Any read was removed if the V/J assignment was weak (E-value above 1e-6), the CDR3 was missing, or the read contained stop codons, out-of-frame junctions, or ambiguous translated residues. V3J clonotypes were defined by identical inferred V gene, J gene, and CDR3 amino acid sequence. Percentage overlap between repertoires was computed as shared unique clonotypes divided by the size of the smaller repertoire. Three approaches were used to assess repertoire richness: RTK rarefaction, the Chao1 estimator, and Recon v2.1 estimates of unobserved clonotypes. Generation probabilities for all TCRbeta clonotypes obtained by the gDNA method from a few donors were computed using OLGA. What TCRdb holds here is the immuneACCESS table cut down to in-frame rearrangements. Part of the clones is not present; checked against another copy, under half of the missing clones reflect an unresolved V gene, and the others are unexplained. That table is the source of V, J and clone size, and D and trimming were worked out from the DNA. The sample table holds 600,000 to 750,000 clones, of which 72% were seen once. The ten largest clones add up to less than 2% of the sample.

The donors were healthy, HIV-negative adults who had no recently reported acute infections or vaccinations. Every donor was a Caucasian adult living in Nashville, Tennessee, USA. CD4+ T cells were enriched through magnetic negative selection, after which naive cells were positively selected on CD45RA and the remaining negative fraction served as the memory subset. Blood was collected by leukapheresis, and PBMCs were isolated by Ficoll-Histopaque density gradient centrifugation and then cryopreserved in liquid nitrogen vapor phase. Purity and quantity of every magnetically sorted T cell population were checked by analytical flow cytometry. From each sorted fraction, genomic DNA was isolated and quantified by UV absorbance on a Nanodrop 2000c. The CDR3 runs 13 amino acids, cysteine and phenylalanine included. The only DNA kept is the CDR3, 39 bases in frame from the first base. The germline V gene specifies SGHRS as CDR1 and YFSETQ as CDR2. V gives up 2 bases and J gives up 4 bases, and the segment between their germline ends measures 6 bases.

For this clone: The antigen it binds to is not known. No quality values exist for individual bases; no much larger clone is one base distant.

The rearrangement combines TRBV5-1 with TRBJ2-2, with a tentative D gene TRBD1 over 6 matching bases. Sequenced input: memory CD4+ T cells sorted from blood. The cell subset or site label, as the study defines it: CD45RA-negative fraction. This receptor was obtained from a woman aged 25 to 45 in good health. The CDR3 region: CASSFRGTGELFF. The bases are TGCGCCAGCAGCTTCAGGGGCACCGGGGAGCTGTTTTTT.